These 21 T cell receptor beta chains were all obtained from the same sample, sequenced in a study of blood T cell repertoires in COVID-19. Using immunoSEQ multiplex PCR, the repertoire was profiled, and TCRdb retains in-frame clones only, with some absent. The sample consists of around 29,000 clones, over 75% of them appearing once. Sequencing input: peripheral blood. These receptors originate from a woman of 80 years or more with COVID-19, enrolled during active disease.

The gene calls are TRBV5-6 and TRBJ1-2; unclear D gene. The V gene's germline CDR1 is SGHDT and CDR2 YYEEEE. The V gene lost 3 bases and the J gene lost 8 bases, with 8 bases spanning the gap. The CDR3 is 11 amino acids. CDR3 DNA: TGTGCCAGCAGCTCCCGGAGAGGCTACACCTTC. Its translation: CASSSRRGYTF.

J is TRBJ2-2 and V is TRBV4-1, with TRBD2 matching 8 bases. The germline CDR1 and CDR2 sequences are MGHRA and YSYEKL. The CDR3 runs to 16 residues. The junction had 11 bases not matched to a gene; V was cut back by 3 bases and J by 8 bases. CDR3 DNA: TGCGCCAGCAGCCATGGGGGTATAGCGGGGTCAGGGGAGCTGTTTTTT. Translation gives CASSHGGIAGSGELFF.

This clone was recorded only once. The chain joins TRBV2 to TRBJ1-2; 7 nucleotides line up with TRBD1. CDR1 and CDR2 (germline): SNHLY, FYNNEI. J lost 0 bases, V lost 6 bases, and 4 bases had no gene match. This CDR3 is 14 amino acids long. This CDR3 reads CASSGGQTNYGYTF. CDR3 coding DNA: TGTGCCAGCAGCGGGGGACAGACTAACTATGGCTACACCTTC. Filled out from reference TRBV2 and TRBJ1-2, the complete variable domain reads EPEVTQTPSHQVTQMGQEVILRCVPISNHLYFYWYRQILGQKVEFLVSFYNNEISEKSEIFDDQFSVERPDGSNFTLKIRSTKLEDSAMYFCASSGGQTNYGYTFGSGTRLTVV.

This clone was detected only a few times. The rearrangement uses TRBV28 and TRBJ1-2, with D unclear. CDR3 length: 13 residues. Germline V gene sequence: CDR1 MDHEN, CDR2 SYDVKM. Trimming removed 3 bases at V and 4 bases at J, with 9 bases between. The CDR3 here is CASSFPGAYGYTF. In nucleotides, the CDR3 is TGTGCCAGCAGTTTCCCGGGAGCCTATGGCTACACCTTC.

V gene TRBV30 combines with J gene TRBJ2-1, with 7 bases fitting TRBD2. V lost 0 bases, J lost 12 bases, and 5 bases stayed unmatched. The CDR3 loop spans 12 amino acids. Germline CDR1 reads GTSNPN; CDR2 reads SVGIG (reference sequence). The CDR3 DNA follows: TGTGCCTGGAGTGTAGGTGGGAGGGGGCAGTTCTTC. Translated: CAWSVGGRGQFF.

This chain links TRBV19 with TRBJ1-2; D not certain. The ends were cut back, 6 bases at V and 6 bases at J, with 14 bases in the middle. The CDR3 totals 13 residues. Germline lookup yields CDR1 LNHDA and CDR2 SQIVND (reference sequence). CDR3 in DNA: TGTGCCAGTAGCCCAGAGGGAAGGGATGGCTACACCTTC. Translating gives CASSPEGRDGYTF. The full variable domain, its missing parts supplied by reference TRBV19 and TRBJ1-2, is DGGITQSPKYLFRKEGQNVTLSCEQNLNHDAMYWYRQDPGQGLRLIYYSQIVNDFQKGDIAEGYSVSREKKESFPLTVTSAQKNPTAFYLCASSPEGRDGYTFGSGTRLTVV.

This clone is a singleton in its sample. This sequence joins TRBV2 and TRBJ1-5; perhaps TRBD1 as D (5 bases). Germline assignment: CDR1 SNHLY and CDR2 FYNNEI. This CDR3 is built from 15 residues. Trimming took 4 bases from V and 2 from J, leaving 12 bases between them. The CDR3, as DNA: TGTGCCAGCAGTGGGGAGGGAGGGGGCAATCAGCCCCAGCATTTT. As protein: CASSGEGGGNQPQHF.

V is TRBV5-1 and J is TRBJ2-2; D is uncertain. Trimming took 1 base from V and 2 from J, leaving 9 bases between them. Germline V gene data show CDR1 as SGHRS and CDR2 as YFSETQ. The CDR3 totals 15 residues. Written as DNA, the CDR3 is TGCGCCAGCAGCTTGAGACTCGAAAACACCGGGGAGCTGTTTTTT. Translation gives CASSLRLENTGELFF.

The genes are TRBV6-5 and TRBJ1-2; TRBD1 might be the D (6 bases). Deletions cut 0 bases from V and 2 bases from J, with 10 bases between. Germline assignment: CDR1 MNHEY and CDR2 SVGAGI. The CDR3 covers 15 residues. The CDR3 nucleotides read TGTGCCAGCAGTTACTCAGTCACAGGGAACTATGGCTACACCTTC. Translated: CASSYSVTGNYGYTF.

This chain links TRBV2 with TRBJ2-1; D ambiguous. The germline V and J ends were trimmed by 3 bases and 5 bases, with 8 bases remaining between them. The germline CDR1 and CDR2 sequences are SNHLY and FYNNEI. The CDR3 has 13 amino acids. Here the CDR3 reads CASSERQNNEQFF. The DNA for the CDR3 is TGTGCCAGCAGTGAGCGGCAAAACAATGAGCAGTTCTTC.

In its sample, this clone was seen a few times. This sequence joins TRBV2 and TRBJ1-1; tentatively, D is TRBD1 (5 bases). Germline V CDR1 and CDR2: SNHLY, FYNNEI. Trimming left V 6 bases short and J 5 bases short, with 16 bases between. The CDR3 contains 14 residues. CDR3 region: CASRTSAGGTEAFF. The CDR3, as DNA: TGTGCCAGCAGGACCTCGGCGGGGGGTACTGAAGCTTTCTTT.

The chain recombines TRBV13 with TRBJ1-2; D may be TRBD1 (5 bases). The CDR3 spans 16 residues. CDR1 PRHDT and CDR2 FYEKMQ come from the germline V gene (reference sequence). V lost 1 base, J lost 5 bases, and 17 bases lay in between. The CDR3 region is CASSLAGDFLRYGYTF. The CDR3 DNA follows: TGTGCCAGCAGCTTAGCGGGGGACTTTTTGCGGTATGGCTACACCTTC.

The gene calls are TRBV7-9 and TRBJ1-1; tentatively, D is TRBD1 (6 bases). The CDR3 has 16 amino acids. Looked up from germline, CDR1 is SEHNR and CDR2 is FQNEAQ (reference sequence). Trimming removed 5 bases at V and 5 bases at J, with 21 bases between. The chain's CDR3 is CASSPNSGTKNTEAFF. In DNA form, the CDR3 reads TGTGCCAGCAGCCCCAACTCCGGGACAAAAAATACTGAAGCTTTCTTT.

This chain joins TRBV25-1 and TRBJ1-2; 10 bases map to TRBD1. The CDR3 totals 15 residues. Germline V gene data show CDR1 as MGHDK and CDR2 as SYGVNS. V trimming: 2 bases; J trimming: 7 bases; junction bases outside the gene matches: 7. Here the CDR3 reads CASSELGQGTGGYTF. For the CDR3, the DNA is TGTGCCAGCAGTGAACTGGGACAGGGGACCGGTGGCTACACCTTC.

The gene calls are TRBV7-9 and TRBJ2-2; TRBD2 matches at 11 bases. The V gene's germline CDR1 is SEHNR and CDR2 FQNEAQ (reference sequence). The CDR3 totals 17 residues. The trim removed 5 bases at V and 4 bases at J, leaving 9 bases unmatched. This CDR3 reads CASSRSSGGRSTGELFF. CDR3 nucleotides: TGTGCCAGCAGCAGATCTAGCGGGGGGAGGAGCACCGGGGAGCTGTTTTTT.

The V gene is TRBV15, the J gene TRBJ2-7; D possibly corresponds to TRBD1 (5 bases). Trimming stripped 0 bases from V and 7 bases from J, with 10 bases between. The CDR3 has 13 residues. The germline V gene encodes CDR1 LNHNV and CDR2 YYDKDF (reference sequence). CDR3 in amino acids: CATSRDQGDEQYF. CDR3 in DNA: TGTGCCACCAGCAGAGACCAGGGTGATGAGCAGTACTTC.

The genes are TRBV11-2 and TRBJ2-5; perhaps TRBD2 as D (7 bases). The germline CDR1 and CDR2 sequences are SGHAT and FQNNGV. V shed 1 base and J shed 4 bases, with 13 bases lying between them. CDR3 length equals 15 residues. As DNA, the CDR3 is TGTGCCAGCAGCTTAGTGGGAGGGGGGGGAGAGACCCAGTACTTC. Its protein product is CASSLVGGGGETQYF.

The rearrangement links TRBV27 to TRBJ2-7, with 9 bases fitting TRBD2. Germline values: CDR1 MNHEY, CDR2 SMNVEV (reference sequence). Trimming cost V 5 bases and J 2 bases; bases outside gene matches: 7. This CDR3 is built from 15 residues. This CDR3 reads CASSLNRGGAYEQYF. The CDR3 DNA reads as TGTGCCAGCAGTCTCAACCGCGGGGGGGCCTACGAGCAGTACTTC.

This clone was recorded only once. V and J are TRBV7-2 and TRBJ1-5; perhaps TRBD1 as D (5 bases). The CDR3 is 15 residues long. The germline V and J ends were trimmed by 8 bases and 4 bases, with 18 bases remaining between them. Germline CDR1 SGHTA, CDR2 FQGNSA. As DNA, the CDR3 is TGTGCCAGCCGGAAAGACAGTGTTTCTAATCAGCCCCAGCATTTT. Translating gives CASRKDSVSNQPQHF.

This chain uses TRBV12-3 or TRBV12-4 with TRBJ1-1; TRBD1 aligns across 9 bases. The CDR3 totals 12 residues. V was pared by 3 bases and J by 10 bases, with 3 bases of the junction left unmatched. The CDR3, as DNA: TGTGCCAGCAGTTTCGGGACAGGGAGAGCTTTCTTT. This sequence encodes CASSFGTGRAFF.

In this sample, this clone turned up a few times. The V call is TRBV2, the J call TRBJ2-2; TRBD1 aligns across 10 bases. V was clipped by 8 bases and J by 4 bases; unmatched bases: 4. Per the germline V gene, CDR1 is SNHLY and CDR2 is FYNNEI. The CDR3 is made up of 14 amino acids. CDR3 sequence: CASARTGGTGELFF. The CDR3, as DNA: TGTGCCAGCGCAAGGACAGGGGGCACCGGGGAGCTGTTTTTT.